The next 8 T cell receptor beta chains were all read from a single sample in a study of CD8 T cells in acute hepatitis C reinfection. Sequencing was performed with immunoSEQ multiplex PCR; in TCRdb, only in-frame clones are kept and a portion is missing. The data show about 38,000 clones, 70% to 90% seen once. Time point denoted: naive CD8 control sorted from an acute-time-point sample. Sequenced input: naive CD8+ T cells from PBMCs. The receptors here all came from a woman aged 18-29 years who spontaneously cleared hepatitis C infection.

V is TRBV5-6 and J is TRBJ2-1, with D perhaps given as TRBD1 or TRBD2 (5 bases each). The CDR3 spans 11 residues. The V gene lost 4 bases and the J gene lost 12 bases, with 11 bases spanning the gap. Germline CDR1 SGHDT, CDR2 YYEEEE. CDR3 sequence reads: CASSSGHWQFF. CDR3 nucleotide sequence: TGTGCCAGCAGCAGCGGACATTGGCAGTTCTTC.

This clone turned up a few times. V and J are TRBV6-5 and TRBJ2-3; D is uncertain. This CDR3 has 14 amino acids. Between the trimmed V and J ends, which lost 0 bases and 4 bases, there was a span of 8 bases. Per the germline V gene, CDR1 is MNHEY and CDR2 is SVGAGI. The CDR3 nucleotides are TGTGCCAGCAGTTACTCCCTTAATCCAGATACGCAGTATTTT. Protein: CASSYSLNPDTQYF.

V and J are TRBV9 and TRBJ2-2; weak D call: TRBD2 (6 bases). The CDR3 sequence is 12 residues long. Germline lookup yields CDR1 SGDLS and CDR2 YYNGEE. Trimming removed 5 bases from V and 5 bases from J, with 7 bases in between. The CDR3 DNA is TGTGCCAGCAGGGAGGGTACCGGGGAGCTGTTTTTT. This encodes CASREGTGELFF.

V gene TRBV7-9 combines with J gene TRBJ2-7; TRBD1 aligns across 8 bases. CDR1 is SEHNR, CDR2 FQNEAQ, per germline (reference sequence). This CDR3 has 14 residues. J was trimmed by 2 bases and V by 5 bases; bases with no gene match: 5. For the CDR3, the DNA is TGTGCCAGCAGCCCGGACAGGGACCCCTACGAGCAGTACTTC. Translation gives CASSPDRDPYEQYF.

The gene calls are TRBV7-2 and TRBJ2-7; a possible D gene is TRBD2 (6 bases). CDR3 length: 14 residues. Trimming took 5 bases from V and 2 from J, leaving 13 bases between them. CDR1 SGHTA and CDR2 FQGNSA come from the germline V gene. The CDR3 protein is CASSISGSPYEQYF. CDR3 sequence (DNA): TGTGCCAGCAGCATTAGCGGATCTCCCTACGAGCAGTACTTC.

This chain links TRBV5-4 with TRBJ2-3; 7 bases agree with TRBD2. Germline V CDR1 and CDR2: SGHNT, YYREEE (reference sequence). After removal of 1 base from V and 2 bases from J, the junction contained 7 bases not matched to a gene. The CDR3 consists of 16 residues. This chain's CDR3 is CASSLIKREATDTQYF. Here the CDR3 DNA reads TGTGCCAGCAGCTTGATTAAGCGGGAAGCCACAGATACGCAGTATTTT.

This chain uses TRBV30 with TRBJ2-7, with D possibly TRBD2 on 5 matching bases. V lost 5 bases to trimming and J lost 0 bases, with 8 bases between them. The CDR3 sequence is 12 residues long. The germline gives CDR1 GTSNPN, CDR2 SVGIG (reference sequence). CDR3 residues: CAWGGSSYEQYF. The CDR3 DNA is TGTGCCTGGGGTGGGAGCTCCTACGAGCAGTACTTC.

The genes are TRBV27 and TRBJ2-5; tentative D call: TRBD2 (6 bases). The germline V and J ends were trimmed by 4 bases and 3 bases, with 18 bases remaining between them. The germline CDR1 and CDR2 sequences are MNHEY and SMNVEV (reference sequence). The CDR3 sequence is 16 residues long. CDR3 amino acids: CASSSEGLGGEETQYF. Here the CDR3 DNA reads TGTGCCAGCAGTTCGGAAGGTTTAGGAGGGGAAGAGACCCAGTACTTC.